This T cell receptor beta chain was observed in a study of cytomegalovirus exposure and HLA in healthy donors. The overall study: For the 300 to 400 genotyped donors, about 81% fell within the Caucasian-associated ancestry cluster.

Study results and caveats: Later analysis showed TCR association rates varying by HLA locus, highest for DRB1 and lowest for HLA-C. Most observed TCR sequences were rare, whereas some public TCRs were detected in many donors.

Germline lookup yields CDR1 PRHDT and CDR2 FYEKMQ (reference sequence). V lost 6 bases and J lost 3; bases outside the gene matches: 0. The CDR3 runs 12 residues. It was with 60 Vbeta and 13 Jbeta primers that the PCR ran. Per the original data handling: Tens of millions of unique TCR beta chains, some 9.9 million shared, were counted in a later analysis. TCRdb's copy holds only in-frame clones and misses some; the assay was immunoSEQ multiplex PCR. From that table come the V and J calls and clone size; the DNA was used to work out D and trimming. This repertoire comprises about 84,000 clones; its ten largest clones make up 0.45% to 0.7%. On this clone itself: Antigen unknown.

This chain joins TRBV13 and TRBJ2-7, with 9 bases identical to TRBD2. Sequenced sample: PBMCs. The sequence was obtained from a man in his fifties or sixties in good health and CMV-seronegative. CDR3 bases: TGTGCCAGCAGGCGGGGGGGCTACGAGCAGTACTTC. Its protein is CASRRGGYEQYF.